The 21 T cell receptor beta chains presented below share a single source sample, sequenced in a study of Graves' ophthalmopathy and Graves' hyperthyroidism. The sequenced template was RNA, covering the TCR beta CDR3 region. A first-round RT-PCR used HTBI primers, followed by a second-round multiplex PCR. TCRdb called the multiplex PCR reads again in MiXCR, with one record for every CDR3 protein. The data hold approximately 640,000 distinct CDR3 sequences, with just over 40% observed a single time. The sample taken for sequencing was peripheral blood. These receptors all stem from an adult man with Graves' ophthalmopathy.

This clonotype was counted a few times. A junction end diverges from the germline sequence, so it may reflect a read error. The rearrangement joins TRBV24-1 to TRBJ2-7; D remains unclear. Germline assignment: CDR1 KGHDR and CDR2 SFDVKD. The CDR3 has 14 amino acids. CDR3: CATRSWRSLSEQCF. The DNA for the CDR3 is TGTGCCACCAGGAGTTGGCGCAGCCTCAGCGAGCAGTGCTTC.

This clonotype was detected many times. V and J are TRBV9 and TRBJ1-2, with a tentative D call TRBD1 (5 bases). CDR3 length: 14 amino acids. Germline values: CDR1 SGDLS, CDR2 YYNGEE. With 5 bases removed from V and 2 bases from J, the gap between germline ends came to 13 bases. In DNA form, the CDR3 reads TGTGCCAGCAGGGGACTAGGGGAGAACTATGGCTACACCTTC. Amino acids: CASRGLGENYGYTF.

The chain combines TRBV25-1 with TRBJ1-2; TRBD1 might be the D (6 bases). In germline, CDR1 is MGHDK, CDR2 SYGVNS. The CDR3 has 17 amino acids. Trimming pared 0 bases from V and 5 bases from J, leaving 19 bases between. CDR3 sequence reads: CASSEYPGSPTGYGYTF. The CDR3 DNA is TGTGCCAGCAGTGAATATCCGGGCAGCCCCACAGGGTATGGCTACACCTTC.

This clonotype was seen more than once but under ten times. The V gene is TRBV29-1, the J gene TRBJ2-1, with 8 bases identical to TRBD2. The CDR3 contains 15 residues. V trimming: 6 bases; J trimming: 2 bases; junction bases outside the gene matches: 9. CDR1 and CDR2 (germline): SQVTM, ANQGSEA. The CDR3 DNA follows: TGCAGCGTCCGGTGGCGGACTAGCACCTACAATGAGCAGTTCTTC. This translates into CSVRWRTSTYNEQFF.

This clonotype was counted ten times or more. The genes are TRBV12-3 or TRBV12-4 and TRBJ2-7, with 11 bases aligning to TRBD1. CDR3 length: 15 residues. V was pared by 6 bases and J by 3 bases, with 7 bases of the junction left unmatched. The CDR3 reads CASSFGTGGIYEQYF. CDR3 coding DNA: TGTGCCAGCAGCTTTGGGACAGGGGGGATCTACGAGCAGTACTTC.

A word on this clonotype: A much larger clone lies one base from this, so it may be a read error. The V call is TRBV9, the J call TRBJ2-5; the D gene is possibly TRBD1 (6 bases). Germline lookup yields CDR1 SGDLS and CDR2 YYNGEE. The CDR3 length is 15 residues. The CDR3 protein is CASSNQGSVQGTQYF. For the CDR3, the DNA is TGTGCCAGCAGTAATCAGGGGAGCGTCCAAGGGACCCAGTACTTC.

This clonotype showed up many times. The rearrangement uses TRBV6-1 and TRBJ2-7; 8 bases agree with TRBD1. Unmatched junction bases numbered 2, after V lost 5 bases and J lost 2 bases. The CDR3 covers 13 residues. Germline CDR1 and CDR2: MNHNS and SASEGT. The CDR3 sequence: CASSWDRTYEQYF. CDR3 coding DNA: TGTGCCAGCAGTTGGGACAGGACCTACGAGCAGTACTTC.

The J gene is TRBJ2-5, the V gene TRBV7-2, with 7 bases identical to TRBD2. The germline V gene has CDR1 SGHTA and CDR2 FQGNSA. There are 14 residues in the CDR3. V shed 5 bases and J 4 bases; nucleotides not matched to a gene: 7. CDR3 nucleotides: TGTGCCAGCAGCCCACGTGGGGAGGGAGAGACCCAGTACTTC. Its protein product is CASSPRGEGETQYF.

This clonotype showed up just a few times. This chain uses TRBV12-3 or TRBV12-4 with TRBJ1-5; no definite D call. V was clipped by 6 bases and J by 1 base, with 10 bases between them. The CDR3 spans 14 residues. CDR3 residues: CASRPTESNQPQHF. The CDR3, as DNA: TGTGCCAGCAGACCTACAGAGAGCAATCAGCCCCAGCATTTT.

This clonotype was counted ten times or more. The CDR3 bases are TGTGCCAGCAGTGAACCGGGACAGGGGAGCGAGCAGTACTTC. Protein: CASSEPGQGSEQYF. V and J are TRBV2 and TRBJ2-7, with 10 nucleotides matching TRBD1. The ends lost 2 bases at V and 6 bases at J; junction bases unmatched: 4. This CDR3 is built from 14 residues. Germline V lookup: CDR1 SNHLY, CDR2 FYNNEI. Using reference TRBV2 and TRBJ2-7 for the parts outside the CDR3, the full variable domain is EPEVTQTPSHQVTQMGQEVILRCVPISNHLYFYWYRQILGQKVEFLVSFYNNEISEKSEIFDDQFSVERPDGSNFTLKIRSTKLEDSAMYFCASSEPGQGSEQYFGPGTRLTVT.

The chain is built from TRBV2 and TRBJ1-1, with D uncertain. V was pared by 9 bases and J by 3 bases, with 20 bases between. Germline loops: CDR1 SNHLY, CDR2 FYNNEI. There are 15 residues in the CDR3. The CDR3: CASTGRRSGYTEAFF. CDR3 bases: TGTGCCAGTACTGGGAGGAGGTCGGGGTACACTGAAGCTTTCTTT.

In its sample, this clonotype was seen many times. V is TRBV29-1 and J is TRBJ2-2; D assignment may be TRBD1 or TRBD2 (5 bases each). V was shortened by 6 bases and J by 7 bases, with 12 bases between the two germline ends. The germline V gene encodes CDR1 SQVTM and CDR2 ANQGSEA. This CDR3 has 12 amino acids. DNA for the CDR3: TGCAGCGTCGGGACCGCGCACGGGGAGCTGTTTTTT. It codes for CSVGTAHGELFF.

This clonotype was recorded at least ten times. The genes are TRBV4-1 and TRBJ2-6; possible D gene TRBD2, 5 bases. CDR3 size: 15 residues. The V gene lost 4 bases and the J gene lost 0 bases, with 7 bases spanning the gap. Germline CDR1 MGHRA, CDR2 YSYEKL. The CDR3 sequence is CASSRADSGANVLTF. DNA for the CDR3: TGCGCCAGCAGCCGAGCGGACTCTGGGGCCAACGTCCTGACTTTC.

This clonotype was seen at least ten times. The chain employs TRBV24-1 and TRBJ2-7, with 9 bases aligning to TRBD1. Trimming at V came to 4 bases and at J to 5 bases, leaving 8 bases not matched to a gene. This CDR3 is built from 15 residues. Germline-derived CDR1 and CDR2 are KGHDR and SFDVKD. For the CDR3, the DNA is TGTGCCACCAGTGAAGCCGGGACAGGGCGTGACGAGCAGTACTTC. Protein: CATSEAGTGRDEQYF.

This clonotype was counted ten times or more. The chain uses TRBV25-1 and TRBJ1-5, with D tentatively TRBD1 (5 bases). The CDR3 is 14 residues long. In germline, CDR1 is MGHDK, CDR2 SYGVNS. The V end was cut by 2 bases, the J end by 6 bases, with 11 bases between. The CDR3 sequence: CASSEQGEVQPQHF. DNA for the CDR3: TGTGCCAGCAGTGAACAAGGGGAGGTTCAGCCCCAGCATTTT.

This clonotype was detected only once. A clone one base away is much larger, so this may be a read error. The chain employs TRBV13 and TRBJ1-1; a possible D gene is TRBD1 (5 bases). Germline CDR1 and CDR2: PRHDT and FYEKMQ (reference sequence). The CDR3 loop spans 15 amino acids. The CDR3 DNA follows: TGTGCCAGCAGCTTGCCCGACAGCGCGGGGTTCGAAGTTTTCTTT. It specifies CASSLPDSAGFEVFF.

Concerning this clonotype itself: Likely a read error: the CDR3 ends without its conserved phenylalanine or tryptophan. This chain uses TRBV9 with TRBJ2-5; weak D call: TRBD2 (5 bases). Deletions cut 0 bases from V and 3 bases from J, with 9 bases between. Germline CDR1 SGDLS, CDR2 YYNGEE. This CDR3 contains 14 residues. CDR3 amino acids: CASSVAMREETQYY. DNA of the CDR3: TGTGCCAGCAGCGTAGCTATGAGGGAAGAGACCCAGTACTAC.

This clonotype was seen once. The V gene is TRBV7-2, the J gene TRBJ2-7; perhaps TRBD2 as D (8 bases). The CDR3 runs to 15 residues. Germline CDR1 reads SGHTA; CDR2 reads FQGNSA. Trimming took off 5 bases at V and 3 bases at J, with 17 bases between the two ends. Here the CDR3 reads CASSQREGAFYEQYF. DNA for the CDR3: TGTGCCAGCAGCCAACGGGAGGGGGCCTTCTACGAGCAGTACTTC.

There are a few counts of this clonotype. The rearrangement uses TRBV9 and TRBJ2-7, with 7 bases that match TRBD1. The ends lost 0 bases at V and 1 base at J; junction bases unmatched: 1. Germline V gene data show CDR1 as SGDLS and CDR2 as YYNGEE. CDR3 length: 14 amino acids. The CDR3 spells CASSVEGASYEQYF. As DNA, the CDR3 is TGTGCCAGCAGCGTAGAGGGGGCGTCCTACGAGCAGTACTTC.

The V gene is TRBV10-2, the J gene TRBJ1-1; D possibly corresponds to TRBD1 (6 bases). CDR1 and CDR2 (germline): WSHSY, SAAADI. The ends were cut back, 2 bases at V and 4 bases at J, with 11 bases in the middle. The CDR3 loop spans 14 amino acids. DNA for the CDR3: TGCGCCAGCAGTGAGGGGGGCCAAGGCACTGAAGCTTTCTTT. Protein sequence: CASSEGGQGTEAFF.

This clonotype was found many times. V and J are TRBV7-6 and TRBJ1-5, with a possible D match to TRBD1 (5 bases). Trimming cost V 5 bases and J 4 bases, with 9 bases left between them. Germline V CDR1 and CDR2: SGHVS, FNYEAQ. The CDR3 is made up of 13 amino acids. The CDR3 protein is CASSAGWNQPQHF. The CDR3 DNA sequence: TGTGCCAGCAGCGCAGGGTGGAATCAGCCCCAGCATTTT.